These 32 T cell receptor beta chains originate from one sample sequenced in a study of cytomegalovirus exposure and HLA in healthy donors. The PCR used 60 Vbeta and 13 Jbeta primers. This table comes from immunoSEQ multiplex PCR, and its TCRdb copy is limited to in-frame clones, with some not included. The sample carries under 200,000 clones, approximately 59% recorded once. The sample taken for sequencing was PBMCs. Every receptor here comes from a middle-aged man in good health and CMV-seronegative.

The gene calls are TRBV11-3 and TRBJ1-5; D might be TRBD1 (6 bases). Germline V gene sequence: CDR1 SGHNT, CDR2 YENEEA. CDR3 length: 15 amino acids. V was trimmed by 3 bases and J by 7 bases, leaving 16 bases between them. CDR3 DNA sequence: TGTGCCAGCAGCTTCCGGGAGGGGGTTCACCAGCCCCAGCATTTT. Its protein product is CASSFREGVHQPQHF.

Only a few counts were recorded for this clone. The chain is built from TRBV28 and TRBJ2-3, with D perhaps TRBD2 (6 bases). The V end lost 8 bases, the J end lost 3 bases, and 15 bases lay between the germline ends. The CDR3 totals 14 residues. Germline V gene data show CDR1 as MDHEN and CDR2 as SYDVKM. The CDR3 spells CASPPAGRTDTQYF. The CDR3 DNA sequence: TGTGCCAGCCCCCCGGCAGGGAGGACAGATACGCAGTATTTT.

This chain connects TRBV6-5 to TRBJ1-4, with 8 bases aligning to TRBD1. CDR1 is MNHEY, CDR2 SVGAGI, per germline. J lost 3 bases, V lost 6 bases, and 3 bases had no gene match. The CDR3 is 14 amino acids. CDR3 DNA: TGTGCCAGCAGGGAACAGGGGGCTAATGAAAAACTGTTTTTT. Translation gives CASREQGANEKLFF.

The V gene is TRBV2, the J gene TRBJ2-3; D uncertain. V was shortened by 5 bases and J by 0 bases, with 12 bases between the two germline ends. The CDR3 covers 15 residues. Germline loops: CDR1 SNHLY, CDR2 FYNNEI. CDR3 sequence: CASSPLSSSTDTQYF. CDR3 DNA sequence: TGTGCCAGCAGTCCCCTTTCGTCTAGCACAGATACGCAGTATTTT.

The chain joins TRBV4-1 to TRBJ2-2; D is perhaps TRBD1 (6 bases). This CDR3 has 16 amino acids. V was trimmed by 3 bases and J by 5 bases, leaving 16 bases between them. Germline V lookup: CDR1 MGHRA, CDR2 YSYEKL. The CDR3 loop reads CASSHSSGALTGELFF. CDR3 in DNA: TGCGCCAGCAGCCATTCGTCAGGGGCCCTAACCGGGGAGCTGTTTTTT.

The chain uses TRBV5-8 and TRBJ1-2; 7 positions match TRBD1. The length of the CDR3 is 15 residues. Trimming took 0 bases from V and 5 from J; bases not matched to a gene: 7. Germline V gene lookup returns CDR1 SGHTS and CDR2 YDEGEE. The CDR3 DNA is TGTGCCAGCAGCTTGGGGAACAGGGGTCGGTATGGCTACACCTTC. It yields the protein CASSLGNRGRYGYTF.

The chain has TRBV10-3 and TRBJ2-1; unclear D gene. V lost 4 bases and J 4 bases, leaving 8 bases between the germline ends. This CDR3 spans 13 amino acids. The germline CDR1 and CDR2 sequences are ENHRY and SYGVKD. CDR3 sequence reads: CAISVSPYNEQFF. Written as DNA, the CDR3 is TGTGCCATCAGTGTGTCCCCTTACAATGAGCAGTTCTTC.

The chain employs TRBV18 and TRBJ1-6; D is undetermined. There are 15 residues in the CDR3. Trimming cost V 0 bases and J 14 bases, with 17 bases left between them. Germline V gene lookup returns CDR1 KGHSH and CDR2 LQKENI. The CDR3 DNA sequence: TGTGCCAGCTCACCACCAACCCAAGTGGGGAGGACCCTCCACTTT. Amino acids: CASSPPTQVGRTLHF.

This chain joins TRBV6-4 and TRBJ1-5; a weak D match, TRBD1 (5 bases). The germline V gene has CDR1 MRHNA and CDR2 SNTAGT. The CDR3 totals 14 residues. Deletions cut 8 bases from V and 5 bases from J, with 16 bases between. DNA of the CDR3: TGTGCCAGCTCTCTGGAGGGGACGGATCAGCCCCAGCATTTT. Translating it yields CASSLEGTDQPQHF.

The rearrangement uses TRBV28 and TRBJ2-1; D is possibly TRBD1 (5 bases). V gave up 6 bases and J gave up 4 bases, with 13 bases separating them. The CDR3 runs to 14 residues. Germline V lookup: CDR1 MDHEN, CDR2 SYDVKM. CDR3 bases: TGTGCCAGCAGCCCAATTCAGGGATACAATGAGCAGTTCTTC. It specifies CASSPIQGYNEQFF.

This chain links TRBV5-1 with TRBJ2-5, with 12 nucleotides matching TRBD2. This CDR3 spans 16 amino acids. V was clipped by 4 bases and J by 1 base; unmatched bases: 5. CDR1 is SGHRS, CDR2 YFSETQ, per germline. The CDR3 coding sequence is TGCGCCAGCAGCCCTCGGACTAGCGGGGCCCAAGAGACCCAGTACTTC. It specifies CASSPRTSGAQETQYF.

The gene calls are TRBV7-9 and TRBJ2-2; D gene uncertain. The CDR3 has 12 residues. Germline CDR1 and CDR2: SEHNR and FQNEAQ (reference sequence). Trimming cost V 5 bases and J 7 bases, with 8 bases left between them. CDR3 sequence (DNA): TGTGCCAGCAGCCTGATCGGCGGGGAGCTGTTTTTT. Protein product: CASSLIGGELFF.

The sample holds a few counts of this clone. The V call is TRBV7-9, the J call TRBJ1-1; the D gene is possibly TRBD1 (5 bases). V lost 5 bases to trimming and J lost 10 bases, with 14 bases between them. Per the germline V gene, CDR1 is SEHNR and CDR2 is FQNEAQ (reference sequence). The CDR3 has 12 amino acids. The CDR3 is CASSPFQGLAFF. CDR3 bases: TGTGCCAGCAGCCCCTTTCAGGGTTTAGCTTTCTTT.

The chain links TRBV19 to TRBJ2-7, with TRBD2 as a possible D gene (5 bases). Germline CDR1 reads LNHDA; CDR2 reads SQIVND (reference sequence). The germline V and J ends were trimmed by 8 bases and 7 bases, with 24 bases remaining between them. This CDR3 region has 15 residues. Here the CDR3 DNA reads TGTGCCAGTGCTACCAGCGGCGGACTCGGAGGTGAGCAGTACTTC. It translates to CASATSGGLGGEQYF.

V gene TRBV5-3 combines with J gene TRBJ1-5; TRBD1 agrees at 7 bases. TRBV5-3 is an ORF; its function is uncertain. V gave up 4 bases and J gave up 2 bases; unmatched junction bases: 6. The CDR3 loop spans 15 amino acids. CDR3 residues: CARSHEGACNQPQHF. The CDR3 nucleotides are TGTGCCAGAAGCCACGAGGGGGCGTGCAATCAGCCCCAGCATTTT.

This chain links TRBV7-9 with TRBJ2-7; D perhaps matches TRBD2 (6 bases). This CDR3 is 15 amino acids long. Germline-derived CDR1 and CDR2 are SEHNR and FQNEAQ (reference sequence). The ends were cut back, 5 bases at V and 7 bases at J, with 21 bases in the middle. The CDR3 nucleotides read TGTGCCAGCAGCCCCGCCCTAGGGCCGGCGGGAGAGCAGTACTTC. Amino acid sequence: CASSPALGPAGEQYF.

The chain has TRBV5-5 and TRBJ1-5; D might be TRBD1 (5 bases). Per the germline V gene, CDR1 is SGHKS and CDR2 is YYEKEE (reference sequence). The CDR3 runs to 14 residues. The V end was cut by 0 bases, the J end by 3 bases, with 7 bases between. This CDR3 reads CASSLDRINQPQHF. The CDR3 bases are TGTGCCAGCAGCTTGGACAGGATCAATCAGCCCCAGCATTTT.

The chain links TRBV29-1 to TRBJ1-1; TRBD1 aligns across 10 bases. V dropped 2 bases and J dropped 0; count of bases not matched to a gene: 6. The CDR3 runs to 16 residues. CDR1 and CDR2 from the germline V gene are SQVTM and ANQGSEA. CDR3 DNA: TGCAGCGTTGAAAGGGGGACAGGGGATATGAACACTGAAGCTTTCTTT. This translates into CSVERGTGDMNTEAFF.

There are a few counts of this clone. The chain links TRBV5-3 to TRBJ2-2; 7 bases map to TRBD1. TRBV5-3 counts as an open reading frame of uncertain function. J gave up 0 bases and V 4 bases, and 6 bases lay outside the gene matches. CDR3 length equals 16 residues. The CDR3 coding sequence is TGTGCCAGAAGCGGGATGGACAGGACGAACACCGGGGAGCTGTTTTTT. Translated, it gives CARSGMDRTNTGELFF.

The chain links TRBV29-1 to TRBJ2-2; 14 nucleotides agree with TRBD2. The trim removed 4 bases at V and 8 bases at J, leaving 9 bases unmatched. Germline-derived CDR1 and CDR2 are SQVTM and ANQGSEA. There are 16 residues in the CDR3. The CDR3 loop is CSVGSGTSGRAGELFF. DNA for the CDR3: TGCAGCGTTGGGTCCGGGACTAGCGGGAGAGCGGGGGAGCTGTTTTTT.

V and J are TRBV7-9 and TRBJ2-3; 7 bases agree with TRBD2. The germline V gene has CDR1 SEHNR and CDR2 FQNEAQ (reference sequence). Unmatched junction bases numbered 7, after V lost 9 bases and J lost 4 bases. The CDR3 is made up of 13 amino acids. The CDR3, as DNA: TGTGCCAGTGTCGCGGGGGTGCCAGATACGCAGTATTTT. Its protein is CASVAGVPDTQYF.

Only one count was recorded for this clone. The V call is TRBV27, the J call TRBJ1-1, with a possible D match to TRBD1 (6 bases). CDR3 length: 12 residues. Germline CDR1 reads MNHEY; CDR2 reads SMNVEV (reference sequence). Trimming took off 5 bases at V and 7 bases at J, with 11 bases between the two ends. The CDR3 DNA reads TGTGCCAGCAGTACAGGGTCGGGTGAAGCTTTCTTT. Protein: CASSTGSGEAFF.

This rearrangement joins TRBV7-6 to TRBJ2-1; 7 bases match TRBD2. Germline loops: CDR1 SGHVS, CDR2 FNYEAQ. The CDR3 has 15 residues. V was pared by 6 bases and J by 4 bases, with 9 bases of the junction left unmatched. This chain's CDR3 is CASRTAGSAYNEQFF. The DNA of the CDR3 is TGTGCCAGCAGAACAGCGGGATCAGCTTACAATGAGCAGTTCTTC.

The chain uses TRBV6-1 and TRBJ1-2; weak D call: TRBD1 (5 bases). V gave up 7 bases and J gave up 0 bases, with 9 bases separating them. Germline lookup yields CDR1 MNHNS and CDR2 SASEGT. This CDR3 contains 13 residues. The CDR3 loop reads CASIPTANYGYTF. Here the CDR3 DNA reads TGTGCCAGCATCCCGACAGCTAACTATGGCTACACCTTC.

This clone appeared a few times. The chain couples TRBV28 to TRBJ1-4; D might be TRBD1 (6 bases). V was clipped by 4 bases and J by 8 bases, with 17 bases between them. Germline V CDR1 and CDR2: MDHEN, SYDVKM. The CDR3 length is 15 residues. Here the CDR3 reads CASSSSGAQGEKLFF. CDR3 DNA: TGTGCCAGCAGTTCCTCAGGGGCCCAAGGGGAAAAACTGTTTTTT.

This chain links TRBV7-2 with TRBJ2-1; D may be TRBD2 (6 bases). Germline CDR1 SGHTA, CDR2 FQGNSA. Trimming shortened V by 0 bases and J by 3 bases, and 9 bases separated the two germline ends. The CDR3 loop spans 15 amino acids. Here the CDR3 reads CASSLAAGLYNEQFF. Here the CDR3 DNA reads TGTGCCAGCAGCTTAGCGGCGGGGCTCTACAATGAGCAGTTCTTC.

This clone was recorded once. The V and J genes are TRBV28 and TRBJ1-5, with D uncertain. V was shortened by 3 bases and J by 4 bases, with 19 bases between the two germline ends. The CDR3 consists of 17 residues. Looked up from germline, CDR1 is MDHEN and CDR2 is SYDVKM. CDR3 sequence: CASSFGPAEKRNQPQHF. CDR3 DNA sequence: TGTGCCAGCAGTTTTGGCCCAGCGGAAAAACGGAATCAGCCCCAGCATTTT.

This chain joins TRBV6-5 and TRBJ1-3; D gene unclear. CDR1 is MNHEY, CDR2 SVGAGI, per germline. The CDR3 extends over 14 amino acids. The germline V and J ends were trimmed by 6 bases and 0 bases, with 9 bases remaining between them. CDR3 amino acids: CASSLQSSGNTIYF. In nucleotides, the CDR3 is TGTGCCAGCAGCCTACAGAGCTCTGGAAACACCATATATTTT.

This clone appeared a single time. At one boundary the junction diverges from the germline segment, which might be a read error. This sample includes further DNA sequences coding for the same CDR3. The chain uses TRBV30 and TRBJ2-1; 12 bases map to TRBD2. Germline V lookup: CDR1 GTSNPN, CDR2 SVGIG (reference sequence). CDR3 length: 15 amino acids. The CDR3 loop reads CAWSRTSGTHNEQFF. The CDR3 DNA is TGTGCCTGGAGTAGGACTAGCGGGACCCACAATGAACAGTTCTTC.

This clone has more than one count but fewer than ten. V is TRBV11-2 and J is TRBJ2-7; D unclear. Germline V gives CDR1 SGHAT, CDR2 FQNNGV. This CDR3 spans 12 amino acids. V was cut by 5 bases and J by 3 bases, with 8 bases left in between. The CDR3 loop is CASSPPGYEQYF. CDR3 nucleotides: TGTGCCAGCAGCCCCCCCGGCTACGAGCAGTACTTC.

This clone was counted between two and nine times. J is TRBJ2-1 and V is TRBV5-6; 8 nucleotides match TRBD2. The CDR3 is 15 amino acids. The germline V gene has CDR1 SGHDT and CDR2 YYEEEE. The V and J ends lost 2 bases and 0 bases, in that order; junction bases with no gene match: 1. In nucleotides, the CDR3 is TGTGCCAGCAGCTTCGGGACTAGCTCCTACAATGAGCAGTTCTTC. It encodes CASSFGTSSYNEQFF.

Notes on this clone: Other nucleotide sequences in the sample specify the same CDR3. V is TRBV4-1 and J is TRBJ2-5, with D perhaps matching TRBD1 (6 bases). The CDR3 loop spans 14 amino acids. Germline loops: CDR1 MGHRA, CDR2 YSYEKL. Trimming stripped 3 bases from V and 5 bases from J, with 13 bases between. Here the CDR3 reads CASSQDQGLETQYF. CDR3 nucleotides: TGCGCCAGCAGCCAGGATCAGGGGCTTGAGACCCAGTACTTC.